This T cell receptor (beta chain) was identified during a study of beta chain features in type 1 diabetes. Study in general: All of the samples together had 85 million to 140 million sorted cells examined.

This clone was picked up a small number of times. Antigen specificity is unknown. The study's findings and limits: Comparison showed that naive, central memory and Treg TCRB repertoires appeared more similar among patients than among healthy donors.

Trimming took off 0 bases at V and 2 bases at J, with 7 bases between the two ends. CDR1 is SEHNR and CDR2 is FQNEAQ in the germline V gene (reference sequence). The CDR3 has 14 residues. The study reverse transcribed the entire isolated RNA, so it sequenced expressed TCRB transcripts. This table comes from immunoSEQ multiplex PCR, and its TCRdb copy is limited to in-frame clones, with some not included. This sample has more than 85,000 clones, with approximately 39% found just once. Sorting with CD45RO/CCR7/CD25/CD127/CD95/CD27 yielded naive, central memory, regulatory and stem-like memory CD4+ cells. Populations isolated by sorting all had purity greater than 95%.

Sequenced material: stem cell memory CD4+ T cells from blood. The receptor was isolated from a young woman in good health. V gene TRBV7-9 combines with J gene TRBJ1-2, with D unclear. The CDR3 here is CASSLALRNYGYTF. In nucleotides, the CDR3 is TGTGCCAGCAGCTTAGCGCTACGGAACTATGGCTACACCTTC.